This TCR beta chain was identified during a study of a mutant IDH1 vaccine in newly diagnosed glioma. Sequenced by immunoSEQ multiplex PCR; TCRdb stores in-frame clones only, minus some. The repertoire holds about 92,000 clones, with roughly four fifths as singletons. Time point here: baseline, week 1 (first vaccination visit). Regarding treatment: pre-vaccination baseline after standard-of-care therapy. V shed 9 bases and J 8 bases; nucleotides not matched to a gene: 10. This CDR3 region has 13 residues. Germline V CDR1 and CDR2: LNHDA, SQIVND (reference sequence). The sequencing here drew on PBMCs, taken from a glioma patient treated with radiotherapy, temozolomide or both. The chain has TRBV19 and TRBJ2-1; 7 positions match TRBD2. The TCR sequence derives from a woman aged 50 to 60 with glioma. For the CDR3, the DNA is TGTGCCAGCCGGAGGGAGGGGCGGGATGAGCAGTTCTTC. Translation: CASRREGRDEQFF.